The clone carrying this T cell receptor beta chain has only one observation. The antigen remains undetermined. Germline-derived CDR1 and CDR2 are SGHAT and FQNNGV. CDR3 length: 16 amino acids. After removal of 5 bases from V and 4 bases from J, the junction contained 8 bases not matched to a gene. The record originates from a study of OX40 agonist ivuxolimab in advanced cancers. Measured with immunoSEQ multiplex PCR; TCRdb has only the in-frame clones, and not every one. The table lists tens of thousands of clones, roughly 82% of them singletons. Study-wide findings and caveats: Low normalized T-cell clonal expansion also characterized some of the nonresponders. Clonal expansion from baseline to week 6 occurred in both CD4+ and CD8+ T cells.

Sequenced here: CD4+ or CD8+ T cells sorted from blood, sampled in a trial of the OX40 agonist ivuxolimab. The receptor's source is an adult with an advanced solid tumor such as melanoma, head and neck, liver or kidney cancer. This chain links TRBV11-2 with TRBJ2-2, with 9 bases fitting TRBD2. The CDR3, as DNA: TGTGCCAGCAGCCAACGGACTAGCGTAGGCACCGGGGAGCTGTTTTTT. Its translation is CASSQRTSVGTGELFF.